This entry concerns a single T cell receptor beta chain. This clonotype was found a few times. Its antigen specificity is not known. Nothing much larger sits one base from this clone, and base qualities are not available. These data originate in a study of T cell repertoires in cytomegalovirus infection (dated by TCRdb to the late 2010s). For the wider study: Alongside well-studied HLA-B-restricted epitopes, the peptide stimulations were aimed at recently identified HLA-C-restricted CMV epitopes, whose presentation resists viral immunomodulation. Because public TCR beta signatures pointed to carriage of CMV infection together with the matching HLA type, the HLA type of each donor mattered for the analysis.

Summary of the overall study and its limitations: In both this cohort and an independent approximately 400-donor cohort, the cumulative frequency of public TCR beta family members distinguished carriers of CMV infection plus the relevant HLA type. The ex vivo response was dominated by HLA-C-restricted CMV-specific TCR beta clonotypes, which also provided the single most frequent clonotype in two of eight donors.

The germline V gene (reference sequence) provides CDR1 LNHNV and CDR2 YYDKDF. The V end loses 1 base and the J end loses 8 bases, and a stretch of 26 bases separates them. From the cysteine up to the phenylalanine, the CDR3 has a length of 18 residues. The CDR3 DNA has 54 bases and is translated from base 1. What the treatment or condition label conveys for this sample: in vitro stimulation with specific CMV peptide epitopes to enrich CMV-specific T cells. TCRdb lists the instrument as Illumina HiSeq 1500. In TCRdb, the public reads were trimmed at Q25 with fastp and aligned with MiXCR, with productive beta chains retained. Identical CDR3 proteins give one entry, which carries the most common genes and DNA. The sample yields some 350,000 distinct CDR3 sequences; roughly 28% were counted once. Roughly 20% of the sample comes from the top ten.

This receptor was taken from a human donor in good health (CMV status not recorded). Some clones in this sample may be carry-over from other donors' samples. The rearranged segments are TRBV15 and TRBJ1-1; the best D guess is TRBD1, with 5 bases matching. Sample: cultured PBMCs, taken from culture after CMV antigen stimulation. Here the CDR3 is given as CATSRGLSRDLPLTEAFF. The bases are TGTGCCACCAGCAGAGGATTATCCAGGGACTTACCACTTACCGAAGCTTTCTTT.